A selection of T cell receptor beta chains follows, all from one sample in a study of T-cell memory formation after mild COVID-19. One entry per CDR3 protein, called by TCRdb with MiXCR from the 5' RACE reads. Among around 300,000 distinct CDR3 sequences listed, 15% to 20% were seen once. Sequencing was done on a sample of PBMCs or a T cell subset sorted from them (not recorded which). Source of these receptors: a man between 18 and 29 years old who had mild COVID-19 (a few samples of this study predate the infection). Cell type and time point are not known. Both conserved end residues are part of each CDR3. The D gene is left open where the match is weak. Expanded clones are given a class, and other clones once, few, many or no size at all.

V gene	CDR3 length	clone size	J gene	D gene	CDR3 protein	CDR3 DNA
TRBV12-3/TRBV12-4	14	NA	TRBJ1-5	TRBD1	CASSTQGLMEPQHF	TGTGCCAGCAGCACACAGGGGTTGATGGAGCCCCAGCATTTT
TRBV19	14	NA	TRBJ1-6	TRBD1	CASSPLRGDSPLHF	TGTGCCAGTAGCCCGCTCAGGGGGGATTCACCCCTCCACTTT
TRBV10-1	17	few	TRBJ2-2	NA	CASSESIRKQGSGELFF	TGCGCCAGCAGTGAGTCGATACGCAAGCAGGGTTCCGGGGAGCTGTTTTTT
TRBV29-1	12	NA	TRBJ1-2	TRBD1	CSVWTGEYGYTF	TGCAGCGTTTGGACAGGGGAGTATGGCTACACCTTC
TRBV29-1	12	NA	TRBJ2-3	NA	CSVVQDRDTQYF	TGCAGCGTTGTGCAGGACCGAGATACGCAGTATTTT
TRBV5-1	10	NA	TRBJ2-7	NA	CASGVYEQYF	TGCGCCAGCGGAGTATACGAGCAGTACTTC
TRBV20-1	13	NA	TRBJ2-1	NA	CSVPRTIYNEQFF	TGCAGTGTTCCCCGGACCATATACAATGAGCAGTTCTTC
TRBV7-2	13	many	TRBJ2-5	NA	CASSFGGQETQYF	TGTGCCAGCAGCTTTGGGGGTCAAGAGACCCAGTACTTC
TRBV20-1	14	NA	TRBJ1-3	TRBD1	CSAALGQGGNTIYF	TGCAGTGCTGCCCTAGGACAGGGCGGAAACACCATATATTTT
TRBV12-3/TRBV12-4	13	NA	TRBJ2-3	NA	CASTQSSGDTQYF	TGTGCCAGCACCCAATCAAGTGGGGATACGCAGTATTTT
TRBV7-2	17	NA	TRBJ2-3	TRBD2	CASSLIRGGADTDTQYF	TGTGCCAGCAGCCTTATTCGGGGGGGCGCCGACACAGATACGCAGTATTTT
TRBV5-1	13	NA	TRBJ1-1	NA	CASSDQGGTEAFF	TGCGCCAGCAGCGACCAAGGGGGGACTGAAGCTTTCTTT
TRBV12-3/TRBV12-4	15	few	TRBJ1-2	NA	CASRRTLDSDYGYTF	TGTGCCAGCAGGAGAACACTGGACAGCGACTATGGCTACACCTTC
TRBV4-1	15	once	TRBJ1-6	TRBD1	CASSSRDRLTSPLHF	TGCGCCAGCAGCTCCCGGGACAGGCTGACTTCACCCCTCCACTTT
TRBV5-1	14	NA	TRBJ2-3	NA	CASSVSYRTDTQYF	TGCGCCAGCAGCGTGAGCTACCGCACAGATACGCAGTATTTT
TRBV4-1	15	NA	TRBJ2-5	NA	CASSQGGRGTETQYF	TGCGCCAGCAGCCAAGGAGGCAGGGGTACGGAGACCCAGTACTTC
TRBV18	17	few	TRBJ1-4	TRBD1	CASSRNSGQVLNEKLFF	TGTGCCAGCTCACGGAATTCAGGACAGGTTTTAAATGAAAAACTGTTTTTT
TRBV11-2	8	NA	TRBJ1-1	NA	CASGDELF	TGTGCCAGTGGGGACGAGCTATTC
TRBV7-9	16	few	TRBJ1-2	NA	CASSRLITPAFYGYTF	TGTGCCAGCAGTCGATTGATCACCCCTGCCTTCTATGGCTACACCTTC
TRBV12-3/TRBV12-4	14	NA	TRBJ1-1	NA	CASSWRGRYTEAFF	TGTGCCAGCAGCTGGAGGGGTCGGTACACTGAAGCTTTCTTT
TRBV25-1	13	NA	TRBJ2-1	TRBD1	CASSAGQGNEQFF	TGTGCCAGCAGTGCCGGACAGGGCAATGAGCAGTTCTTC
TRBV7-3	15	many	TRBJ2-3	TRBD2	CASSLRLAGGDTQYF	TGTGCCAGCAGCCTGAGACTAGCGGGTGGTGATACGCAGTATTTT
TRBV5-5	13	NA	TRBJ2-3	TRBD2	CASGLAGTDTQYF	TGTGCCAGTGGACTAGCGGGCACAGATACGCAGTATTTT
TRBV6-5	12	NA	TRBJ2-1	NA	CASSLEGAKQFF	TGTGCCAGCAGTTTGGAGGGGGCGAAGCAGTTCTTC
TRBV15	15	few	TRBJ2-7	TRBD2	CATSREGLSLYEQYF	TGTGCCACCAGCAGAGAGGGACTATCCCTCTACGAGCAGTACTTC
TRBV27	14	few	TRBJ1-1	TRBD1	CASSPGTGMTEAFF	TGTGCCAGCAGTCCGGGGACAGGGATGACTGAAGCTTTCTTT
TRBV4-3	17	few	TRBJ2-6	TRBD1	CASSQEDRATGANVLTF	TGCGCCAGCAGCCAAGAGGACAGGGCAACCGGGGCCAACGTCCTGACTTTC
TRBV7-2	13	NA	TRBJ2-4	NA	CASSLGNENIQYF	TGTGCCAGCAGCTTGGGCAACGAAAACATTCAGTACTTC
TRBV5-1	16	many	TRBJ2-3	TRBD1	CASSLASGQGTDTQYF	TGCGCCAGCAGCTTGGCCTCTGGACAGGGGACAGATACGCAGTATTTT
TRBV12-3/TRBV12-4	13	few	TRBJ1-1	NA	CASSLNPETEAFF	TGTGCCAGCAGTTTAAACCCGGAGACTGAAGCTTTCTTT
TRBV6-5	16	NA	TRBJ1-6	NA	CASSLVGPRVNSPLHF	TGTGCCAGCAGCCTCGTTGGGCCCCGGGTCAATTCACCCCTCCACTTT
TRBV14	13	NA	TRBJ2-7	NA	CASSQDVGGEQYF	TGTGCCAGCAGCCAAGATGTGGGTGGCGAGCAGTACTTC
TRBV12-3/TRBV12-4	14	NA	TRBJ2-5	TRBD1	CASSPTGSQETQYF	TGTGCCAGCAGTCCGACAGGGTCCCAAGAGACCCAGTACTTC
TRBV20-1	14	few	TRBJ1-1	NA	CSASLTWKNTEAFF	TGCAGTGCTAGTCTGACATGGAAGAACACTGAAGCTTTCTTT
TRBV5-1	15	few	TRBJ1-1	NA	CASSEGGREYTEAFF	TGCGCCAGCAGCGAAGGCGGCAGGGAGTACACTGAAGCTTTCTTT